This T cell receptor beta chain was sequenced in a study of blood T cell repertoires in COVID-19. Study summary: The United States, Italy and Spain provided the acute and convalescent COVID-19 samples. PBMCs, B-cell-depleted T cells, or T cells were the source of the cDNA or gDNA that made up the material.

The authors' processing: For nucleated cells, counts were estimated from reference gene primer amplification. Repertoires were generated with immunoSEQ multiplex PCR, while TCRdb's copy carries only in-frame clones and drops some. That table is the source of V, J and clone size, and D and trimming were worked out from the DNA. The repertoire consists of about 39,000 clones, with 86% occurring once and the leading ten covering about 5%. Trimming at V came to 4 bases and at J to 1 base, leaving 7 bases not matched to a gene. The germline gives CDR1 SGHRS, CDR2 YFSETQ. CDR3 length: 17 amino acids. Material: peripheral blood. This clonotype originated in a man between 35 and 55 years old with active COVID-19. The chain links TRBV5-1 to TRBJ2-1; 11 bases map to TRBD2. The CDR3 spells CASSGTSGSLSYNEQFF. Here the CDR3 DNA reads TGCGCCAGCAGCGGAACTAGCGGGAGCCTTTCCTACAATGAGCAGTTCTTC.